This T cell receptor (beta chain) was sequenced during a study of T cells in Graves' hyperthyroidism and ophthalmopathy. Study conclusions and caveats: Ophthalmopathy prediction by the model preceded onset by a median approximately 6.9 months.

Amplification of TCR beta CDR3 regions was performed using RNA transcripts as template. In the first-round RT-PCR of the TCR CDR3, the HTBI primer set was used. A single record per CDR3 protein comes from TCRdb applying MiXCR to the multiplex PCR reads. The sample contains around 190,000 distinct CDR3 sequences, 17% of which appear only once. Germline CDR1 SQVTM, CDR2 ANQGSEA. The CDR3 consists of 14 residues. Out of approximately 10 ml of fresh peripheral blood came the PBMCs. About this clonotype: The antigen is unknown.

The chain carries TRBV29-1 and TRBJ2-1; D might be TRBD2 (6 bases). With the DNA end fitting TRBJ2-7 better, the J assignment may be wrong. This TCR was sampled from a woman aged 45-59 years with Graves' hyperthyroidism. Source material: blood. CDR3 coding DNA: TGCAGCGTCCCGACTAGTGCCTCCTACAATGAGCAGTACTTC. Residues: CSVPTSASYNEQYF.